This T cell receptor beta chain was identified in a study of blood T cell repertoires in COVID-19. Study background: Whether acute or convalescent, the COVID-19 samples came from the United States, Italy and Spain. T cells, B-cell-depleted T cells, or PBMCs supplied cDNA or gDNA.

This clone was recorded only once. The germline V gene encodes CDR1 SGHRS and CDR2 YFSETQ. V was clipped by 5 bases and J by 4 bases, with 17 bases between them. The CDR3 consists of 15 residues. Original processing methods: Reference gene primer amplification in the assay estimated nucleated cell counts. The table came from immunoSEQ multiplex PCR; TCRdb's copy has only in-frame clones and leaves some out. V, J and clone size reflect that table, while D and trimming were determined from the DNA. The table records a few hundred thousand clones, approximately 90% of them present only once. The sample consisted of peripheral blood. This clonotype was sampled from a man in his late teens or twenties with active or convalescent COVID-19. The chain couples TRBV5-1 to TRBJ2-3; D may be TRBD2 (5 bases). The CDR3 loop is CASSYLARESDTQYF. DNA of the CDR3: TGCGCCAGCAGTTACTTGGCGAGGGAGTCAGATACGCAGTATTTT.